This T cell receptor beta chain came from a study of long-term antiretroviral therapy in people with HIV. With survey level as its setting, the immunoSEQ assay was v3.0. Clones were sequenced by immunoSEQ multiplex PCR, and TCRdb holds only the in-frame ones, with some missing. The table shows around 21,000 clones, with around four fifths occurring only once. Findings and limits, study-wide: Viral resistance, ART adherence and therapy changes all lacked available data. Increased diversity was seen after ART, yet it remained lower than in transplant donor controls.

The samples comprised roughly 1-10 million cryopreserved PBMC ahead of DNA extraction. The V gene lost 3 bases and the J gene lost 3 bases, with 12 bases spanning the gap. Germline CDR1 SGHDT, CDR2 YYEEEE. The CDR3 consists of 14 residues. A remark on this clone: The antigen remains unidentified.

This sequence was found in a man aged 30 to 45 with HIV. The chain couples TRBV5-6 to TRBJ1-1, with D possibly being TRBD1 (6 bases). The material sequenced was unsorted PBMCs, taken less than 6 years after starting antiretroviral therapy. CDR3 region: CASSYNQGYTEAFF. The CDR3 nucleotides read TGTGCCAGCAGCTACAATCAGGGGTACACTGAAGCTTTCTTT.